This T cell receptor (beta chain) was found in a study of T cell responses to AZD1222 COVID-19 vaccine. Whole-study findings and limits: White British donors predominated, females outnumbered males, and clonal diversity was possibly underestimated.

Assay used: immunoSEQ multiplex PCR; TCRdb lists only in-frame clones, some missing. The sample records some 130,000 clones, approximately 90% being singletons. A note on this clone: Its cognate antigen is unknown.

The sequence came from an adult who received the AZD1222 COVID-19 vaccine. The specimen was peripheral blood, collected 28 days after the second AZD1222 dose.

The CDR3 sequence: CASSSPSSGNTEAFF. The CDR3, as DNA: TGTGCCAGCAGCTCACCTTCCTCGGGCAACACTGAAGCTTTCTTT. The gene calls are TRBV11-2 and TRBJ1-1; D call uncertain. The V gene's germline CDR1 is SGHAT and CDR2 FQNNGV. Trimming left V 4 bases short and J 2 bases short, with 14 bases between. The CDR3 totals 15 residues.